This section outlines one T cell receptor (beta chain) sequence together with its context. Its antigen is unknown. Base qualities are missing; no much larger clone stands one base away. Set within a cohort of healthcare workers in London, UK, this nested case-control study involved weekly PCR testing of nasopharyngeal swabs along with blood sampling. Healthcare workers were recruited between 23 and 31 March 2020, during the week of the UK lockdown, and were followed weekly for up to roughly 15 weeks. This specimen belongs to a study of early T cells in non-severe SARS-CoV-2 infection (dated by TCRdb to the early 2020s). Background for the entire study: TCR sequencing used bulk RNA from unsorted whole blood, so alpha and beta chains could not be paired.

The germline V gene yields SGHDT for CDR1 and YYEEEE for CDR2. The CDR3 sequence holds 12 residues, the cysteine and phenylalanine included. Solely the CDR3 DNA is kept, with 36 bases framed from the first base. Trimming removed 0 bases from V and 10 bases from J; the gene matches leave 0 bases unexplained. Library method: 5' RACE. The sample was run on a NextSeq 500. In the TCR library protocol, unique molecular identifiers were attached to individual cDNA molecules to correct for PCR bias and sequencing error. Sequencing covered both TCR alpha and beta chains, and within each sample the abundances of alpha and beta sequences were tightly co-correlated. The paper's data handling went like this. V gene, J gene and CDR3 annotation of TCR sequences was performed with Decombinator V4. TCRs were defined as expanded if a significant change between any two time points was detected under a Poisson model with p below 0.0001. Abundances of TCRs were expressed as counts per million after normalisation to the total number of TCRs sequenced in each sample. TRAV1-2 paired with TRAJ12, TRAJ20 or TRAJ33 defined MAIT TCRs, while TRAV10 paired with TRAJ18 defined iNKT TCRs. VDJdb, accessed 1 November 2021, was searched for CMV, EBV and SARS-CoV-2 annotated TCRs, with TCRs annotated for multiple antigens excluded. TCRdb ran its own pipeline on the public reads, namely fastp trimming at Q25 and MiXCR clone calling, and kept in-frame beta chains. Every CDR3 protein is listed once, alongside the most common genes and DNA of its rows. Clone size and V and J calls follow TCRdb, not the original study. This sample is represented by about 64,000 distinct CDR3 sequences; roughly 12% of them were singletons. The ten biggest clones cover over 1.1% of the sample.

Summary of the overall study and its limitations: VDJdb matching was skewed toward anti-spike CD8 responses and likely underestimated virus-specific expansions by missing private and CD4 specificities.

This sequence originates from an adult who was a healthcare worker with PCR-confirmed SARS-CoV-2 infection or an uninfected control (not recorded which). This material consisted of whole blood, taken at baseline. The rearranged segments are TRBV5-6 and TRBJ1-1, with 10 central nucleotides matching TRBD1. In nucleotide form, the sequence is TGTGCCAGCAGCTTGGGGGACAGGGGAGCTTTCTTT. Its translation is CASSLGDRGAFF.